This is a list of T cell receptor beta chains from one sample in a study of Graves' ophthalmopathy and Graves' hyperthyroidism. TCRdb processed the multiplex PCR reads anew with MiXCR; each CDR3 protein has one entry. The sample lists hundreds of thousands of distinct CDR3 sequences; approximately 39% were seen once. The sequencing input was peripheral blood. The receptors were sampled from an adult man with Graves' ophthalmopathy. The conserved cysteine and the conserved F or W are not part of the CDR3 here.

v_call: TRBV7-6
cdr3_aa: ASSLLRSTDTQY

v_call: TRBV7-9
cdr3_aa: ASSSAPGHKTQY

v_call: TRBV4-2
cdr3_aa: ASRHQAISSYEQY

v_call: TRBV11-1
cdr3_aa: ASSFSVGWNTEAF

v_call: TRBV20-1
cdr3_aa: SARGQGETQH

v_call: TRBV10-3
cdr3_aa: AISESKGTPNQPLH

v_call: TRBV25-1
cdr3_aa: ASSPQRPLDTQY

v_call: TRBV10-3
cdr3_aa: AIRTGGYDGYT

v_call: TRBV2
cdr3_aa: ASSGGLGYT

v_call: TRBV14
cdr3_aa: ASSTFTSYEQY

v_call: TRBV12-3/TRBV12-4
cdr3_aa: ASSFWTAFSRNTEAF

v_call: TRBV24-1
cdr3_aa: ATSGAGPGELF

v_call: TRBV6-5
cdr3_aa: ASSYSMWGQDGYT

v_call: TRBV10-2
cdr3_aa: ASSRQSGQGALGELF

v_call: TRBV4-1
cdr3_aa: ASSQTGLNEQY

v_call: TRBV25-1
cdr3_aa: ASSEKTDNQPQH

v_call: TRBV7-9
cdr3_aa: ASSLGETEIYEQY

v_call: TRBV7-9
cdr3_aa: ASSPGPSYERY

v_call: TRBV29-1
cdr3_aa: SVLTGPLSDTQY

v_call: TRBV25-1
cdr3_aa: ASSFRTDAFGYT

v_call: TRBV7-2
cdr3_aa: ANSLTGLNEKLF

v_call: TRBV29-1
cdr3_aa: SIDFSEKLL

v_call: TRBV10-3
cdr3_aa: AISEGETAGETQY

v_call: TRBV29-1
cdr3_aa: SVVPGAGNTEAF